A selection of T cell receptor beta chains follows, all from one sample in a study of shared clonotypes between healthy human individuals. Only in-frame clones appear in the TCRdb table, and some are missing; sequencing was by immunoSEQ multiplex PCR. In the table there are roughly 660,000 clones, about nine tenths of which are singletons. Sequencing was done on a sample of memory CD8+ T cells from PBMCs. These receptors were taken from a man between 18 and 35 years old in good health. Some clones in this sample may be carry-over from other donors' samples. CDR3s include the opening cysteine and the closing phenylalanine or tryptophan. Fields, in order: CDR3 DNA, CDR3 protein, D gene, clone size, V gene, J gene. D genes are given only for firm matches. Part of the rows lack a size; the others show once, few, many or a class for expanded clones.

TGCGCCAGCAGCCAACAGTCTAGCGGGAGCGCTGATACGCAGTATTTT,CASSQQSSGSADTQYF,TRBD2,-,TRBV4-1,TRBJ2-3
TGTGCCAGTAGGTTCCGCAGGCTCAACACCGGGGAGCTGTTTTTT,CASRFRRLNTGELFF,-,-,TRBV19,TRBJ2-2
TGTGCCAGCAAACGAACCGGGAGCGGAAATGAGCAGTTCTTC,CASKRTGSGNEQFF,-,-,TRBV13,TRBJ2-1
TGTGCCAGCAGCCCCCAGCGACTAGCGGGAGCCCATGAGCAGTTCTTC,CASSPQRLAGAHEQFF,TRBD2,-,TRBV7-9,TRBJ2-1
TGTGCCAGCAGCCTTCGGACAGCTCACCAAGAGACCCAGTACTTC,CASSLRTAHQETQYF,-,-,TRBV7-9,TRBJ2-5
TGTGCCAGCAGCCCGAAACACCGGGAGCCCGGGGACAATCAGCCCCAGCATTTT,CASSPKHREPGDNQPQHF,-,-,TRBV7-9,TRBJ1-5
TGTGCCAGCGGGGTGAACACCGGGGAGCTGTTTTTT,CASGVNTGELFF,-,-,TRBV9,TRBJ2-2
TGTGCCAGCAGCAATACAGGCTACGAGCAGTACTTC,CASSNTGYEQYF,-,once,TRBV7-2,TRBJ2-7
TGTGCCAGCAGCCTACCATCCGGGACAGGATATTACAATGAGCAGTTCTTC,CASSLPSGTGYYNEQFF,TRBD1,once,TRBV7-9,TRBJ2-1
TGTGCCAGTAGTATAGCCCAGCGGGCTTATACCGGGGAGCTGTTTTTT,CASSIAQRAYTGELFF,-,-,TRBV19,TRBJ2-2
TGCGCCAGCAGCCAGCCCCTTGCGGGAGGCTCCTACAATGAGCAGTTCTTC,CASSQPLAGGSYNEQFF,TRBD2,-,TRBV4-3,TRBJ2-1
TGCGCCAGCAGCTCAGACACAGACACTGAAGCTTTCTTT,CASSSDTDTEAFF,-,-,TRBV5-1,TRBJ1-1
TGTGCCAGCAGCCCGGGTTTCTCCACCTACGAGCAGTACTTC,CASSPGFSTYEQYF,-,-,TRBV14,TRBJ2-7
TGTGCCAGTAGTAGCAGGGCGGCAGATACGCAGTATTTT,CASSSRAADTQYF,-,-,TRBV19,TRBJ2-3
TGTGCCAGTAGTATATCTAGACAGGAGCCATCCCGGAGCAATCAGCCCCAGCATTTT,CASSISRQEPSRSNQPQHF,-,-,TRBV19,TRBJ1-5
TGTGCCAGTAGTATAGTTGGGGGAGAAGAGACCCAGTACTTC,CASSIVGGEETQYF,-,-,TRBV19,TRBJ2-5
TGTGCCAGCAGCTTAGAAGGGCGTCCATGGGTTTACAATGAGCAGTTCTTC,CASSLEGRPWVYNEQFF,-,-,TRBV7-9,TRBJ2-1
TGTGCCAGCAGCGCTGGACTAGCGGGAGTGTCCTACGAGCAGTACTTC,CASSAGLAGVSYEQYF,TRBD2,-,TRBV7-2,TRBJ2-7